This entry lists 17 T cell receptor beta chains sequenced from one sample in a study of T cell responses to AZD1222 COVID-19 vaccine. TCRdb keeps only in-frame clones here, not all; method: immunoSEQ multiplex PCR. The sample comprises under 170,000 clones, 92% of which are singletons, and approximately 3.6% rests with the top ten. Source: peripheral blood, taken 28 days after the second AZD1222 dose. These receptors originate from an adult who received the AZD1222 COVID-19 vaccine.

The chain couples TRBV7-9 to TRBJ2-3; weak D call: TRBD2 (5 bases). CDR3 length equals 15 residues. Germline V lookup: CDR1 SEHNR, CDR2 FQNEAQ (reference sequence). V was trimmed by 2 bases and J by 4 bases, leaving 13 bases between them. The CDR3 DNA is TGTGCCAGCAGCTTACAGCTAGCTCTCTCAGATACGCAGTATTTT. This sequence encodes CASSLQLALSDTQYF.

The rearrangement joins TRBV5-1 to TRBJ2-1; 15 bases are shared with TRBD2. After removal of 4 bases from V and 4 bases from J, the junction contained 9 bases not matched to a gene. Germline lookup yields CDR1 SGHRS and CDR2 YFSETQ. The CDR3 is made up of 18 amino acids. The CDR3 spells CASSVRTSGRAAYNEQFF. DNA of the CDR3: TGCGCCAGCAGCGTACGGACTAGCGGGAGGGCCGCTTACAATGAGCAGTTCTTC.

The CDR3 region has the DNA TGTGCCAGCAGTGAAGGATACTACGGGACTAGCGGGAGGGACTACAATGAGCAGTTCTTC. Translated, it gives CASSEGYYGTSGRDYNEQFF. V and J are TRBV2 and TRBJ2-1; TRBD2 matches 16 bases. Germline CDR1 and CDR2: SNHLY and FYNNEI. CDR3 size: 20 residues. V shed 1 base, J shed 3 bases, and the junction held 9 bases outside the gene matches.

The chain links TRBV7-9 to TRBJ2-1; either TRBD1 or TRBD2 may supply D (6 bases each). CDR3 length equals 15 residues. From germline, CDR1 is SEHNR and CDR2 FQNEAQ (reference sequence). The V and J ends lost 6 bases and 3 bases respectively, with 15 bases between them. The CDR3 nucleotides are TGTGCCAGCAGTCGACGGGGGCGCCTCTACAATGAGCAGTTCTTC. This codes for CASSRRGRLYNEQFF. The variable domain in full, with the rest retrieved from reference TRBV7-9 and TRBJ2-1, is DTGVSQNPRHKITKRGQNVTFRCDPISEHNRLYWYRQTLGQGPEFLTYFQNEAQLEKSRLLSDRFSAERPKGSFSTLEIQRTEQGDSAMYLCASSRRGRLYNEQFFGPGTRLTVL.

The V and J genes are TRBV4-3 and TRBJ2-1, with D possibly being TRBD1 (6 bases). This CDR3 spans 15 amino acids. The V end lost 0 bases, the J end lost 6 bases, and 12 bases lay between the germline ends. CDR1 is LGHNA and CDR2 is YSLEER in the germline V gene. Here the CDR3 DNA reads TGCGCCAGCAGCCAAGATGGGGGCCCAACCAATGAGCAGTTCTTC. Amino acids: CASSQDGGPTNEQFF.

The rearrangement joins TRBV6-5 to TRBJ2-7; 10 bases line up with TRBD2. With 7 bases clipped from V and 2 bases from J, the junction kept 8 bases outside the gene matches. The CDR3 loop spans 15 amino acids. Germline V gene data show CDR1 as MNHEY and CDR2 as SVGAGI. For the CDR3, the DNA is TGTGCCAGCACCCCCGGGACTAGCGTTCCCTACGAGCAGTACTTC. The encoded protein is CASTPGTSVPYEQYF.

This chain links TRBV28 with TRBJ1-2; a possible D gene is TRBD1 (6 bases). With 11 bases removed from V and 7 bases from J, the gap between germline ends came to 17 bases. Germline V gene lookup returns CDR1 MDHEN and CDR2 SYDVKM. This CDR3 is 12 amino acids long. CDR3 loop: CACQTGGFGYTF. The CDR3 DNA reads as TGTGCCTGCCAAACGGGGGGCTTTGGCTACACCTTC.

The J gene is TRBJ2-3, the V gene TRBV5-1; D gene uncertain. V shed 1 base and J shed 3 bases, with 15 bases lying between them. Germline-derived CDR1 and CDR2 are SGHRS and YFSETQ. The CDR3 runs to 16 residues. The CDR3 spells CASSLTIHLRTDTQYF. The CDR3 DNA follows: TGCGCCAGCAGCTTGACGATTCACCTCCGAACAGATACGCAGTATTTT.

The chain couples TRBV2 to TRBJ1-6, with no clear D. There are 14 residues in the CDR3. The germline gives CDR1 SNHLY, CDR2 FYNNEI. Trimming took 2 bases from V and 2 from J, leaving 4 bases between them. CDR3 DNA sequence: TGTGCCAGCAGTGAAACCACCTATAATTCACCCCTCCACTTT. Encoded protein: CASSETTYNSPLHF.

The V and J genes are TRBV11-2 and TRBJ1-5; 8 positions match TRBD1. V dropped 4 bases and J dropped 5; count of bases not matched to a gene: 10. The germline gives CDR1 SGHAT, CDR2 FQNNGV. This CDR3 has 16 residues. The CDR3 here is CASSSSGQGGDQPQHF. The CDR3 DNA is TGTGCCAGCAGCTCCTCCGGACAGGGAGGCGATCAGCCCCAGCATTTT.

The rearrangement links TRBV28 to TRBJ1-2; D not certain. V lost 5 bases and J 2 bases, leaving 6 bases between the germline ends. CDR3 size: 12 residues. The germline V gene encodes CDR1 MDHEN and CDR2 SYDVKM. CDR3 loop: CASSLENYGYTF. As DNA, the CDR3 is TGTGCCAGCAGTCTCGAAAACTATGGCTACACCTTC.

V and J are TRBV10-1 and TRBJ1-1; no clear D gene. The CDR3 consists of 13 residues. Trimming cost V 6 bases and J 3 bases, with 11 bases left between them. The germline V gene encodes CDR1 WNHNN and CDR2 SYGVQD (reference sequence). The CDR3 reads CASSLYQDTEAFF. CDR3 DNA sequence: TGCGCCAGCAGCTTGTACCAGGACACTGAAGCTTTCTTT.

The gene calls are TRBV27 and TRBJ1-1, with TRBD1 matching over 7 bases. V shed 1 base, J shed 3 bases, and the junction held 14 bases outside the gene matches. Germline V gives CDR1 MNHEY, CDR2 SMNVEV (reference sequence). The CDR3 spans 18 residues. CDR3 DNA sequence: TGTGCCAGCAGTTTATTCTCCCGGAACAGGGGATGGGACACTGAAGCTTTCTTT. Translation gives CASSLFSRNRGWDTEAFF.

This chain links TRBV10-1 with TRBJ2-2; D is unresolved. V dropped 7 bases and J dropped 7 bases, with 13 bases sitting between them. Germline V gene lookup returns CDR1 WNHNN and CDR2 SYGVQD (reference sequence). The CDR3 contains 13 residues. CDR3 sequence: CASTTYPGGELFF. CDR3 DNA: TGCGCCAGCACAACCTACCCAGGCGGGGAGCTGTTTTTT.

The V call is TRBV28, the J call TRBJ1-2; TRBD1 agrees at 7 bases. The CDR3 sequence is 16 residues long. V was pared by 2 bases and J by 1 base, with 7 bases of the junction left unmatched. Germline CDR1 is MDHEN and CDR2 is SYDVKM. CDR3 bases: TGTGCCAGCAGTTTAAGCGAACAGGGGCGTAACTATGGCTACACCTTC. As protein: CASSLSEQGRNYGYTF.

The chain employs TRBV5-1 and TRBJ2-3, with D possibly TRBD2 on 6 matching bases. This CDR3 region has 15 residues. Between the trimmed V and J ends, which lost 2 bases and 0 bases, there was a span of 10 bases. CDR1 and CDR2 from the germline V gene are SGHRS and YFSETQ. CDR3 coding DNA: TGCGCCAGCAGCTTTATAGCGGAGAGCACAGATACGCAGTATTTT. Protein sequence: CASSFIAESTDTQYF.

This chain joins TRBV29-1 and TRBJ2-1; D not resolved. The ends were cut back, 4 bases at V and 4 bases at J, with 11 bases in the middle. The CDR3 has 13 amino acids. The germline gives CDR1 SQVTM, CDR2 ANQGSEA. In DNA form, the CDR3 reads TGCAGCGTTGTCCCTGGAGTTTACAATGAGCAGTTCTTC. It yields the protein CSVVPGVYNEQFF.